This TCR beta chain was captured by sequencing in a study of beta chain features in type 1 diabetes (dated by TCRdb to between 2017 and 2018). About the investigation overall: Patients and healthy donors did not differ in mean age, gender distribution, total cell number or subset yield. In the study, TCRB repertoires of sorted circulating CD4+ T cell subsets from recently diagnosed type 1 diabetes patients were compared with those of matched healthy donors. A total of roughly 98,000,000 sorted cells were examined across all samples, and a strong correlation was observed between cell number per subset and RNA yield. Regulatory and stem cell-like memory subsets were obtained from only 8 patients and about 8 healthy donors, while naive and central memory subsets were obtained from all 30 or so donors.

V and J are truncated by 10 bases and 7 bases respectively, leaving an intervening sequence of 19 bases. The germline V gene (reference sequence) specifies LNHDA as CDR1 and SQIVND as CDR2. Taken from cysteine to phenylalanine, the CDR3 has 13 residues. Of all the DNA, just the CDR3 is kept, 39 bases in frame from base 1. All of the isolated RNA was reverse transcribed with the High Capacity cDNA Reverse Transcription Kit, so expressed TCRB transcripts were sequenced. Naive, central memory and regulatory T cell samples underwent deep immunoSEQ sequencing, averaging roughly 3.5 million total reads per sample. After sorted cells were lysed in RLT buffer, RNA was extracted with DNase-treated RNeasy Micro or Mini kits, with the choice depending on cell number. Each cell subset was processed separately to prevent cross-contamination, with patient and healthy donor samples processed together. The immunoSEQ multiplex PCR was used to amplify TCRB sequences from cDNA, generating 87-bp fragments that spanned the CDR3 region. Sequencing of the amplicons was done on the Illumina HiSeq platform. On the study's bioinformatics: Synthetic template baselines were used to correct PCR bias computationally, reads within Hamming distance 2 were collapsed together, and singletons that could not be merged were discarded. Reads were aligned against IMGT so that V, D and J genes, CDR3 length and insertions or deletions at six rearrangement sites could be assigned. Within each subset, clonotype counts were normalized to sorted cell number, and only after that were true diversity and Gini coefficients computed with the tcR R package. The overlap coefficient, calculated on TCRB nucleotide sequences, was used to measure repertoire sharing. Out-of-frame TCRB sequences from naive cells were analyzed as a proxy for the pre-selection repertoire. The table comes from immuneACCESS by way of TCRdb, which keeps in-frame sequences with V and J called. Part of the clones is missing from these tables; in studies checked, under half for an unresolved V gene and the rest for unknown reasons. V and J calls and clone size are copied from that table; D and trimming were computed from the DNA. This sample is represented by roughly 700,000 clones; about an eighth of them were singletons. In total, the top ten clones hold less than 0.025% of the sample.

This clone was counted only a few times. What antigen it recognizes has not been identified. There are no base qualities to consult, and no much larger clone falls within one base. From each donor, a single peripheral blood sample of approximately 120 mL on average was drawn into heparinised tubes. A BD FACSAria II was used to sort naive, central memory, regulatory and stem cell-like memory CD4+ T cells with a panel that included CD45RO, CCR7, CD25, CD127, CD95 and CD27. Purity was above 95% for every sorted population. Right away, PBMCs were isolated by Lymphoprep density gradient centrifugation and were stained directly, with no culture step. Samples were stained and sorted in pairs, with one healthy donor and one patient per experiment, so that batch effects were minimized. Overall study outcomes, separate from this receptor: Because cDNA rather than genomic DNA was sequenced, highly expressing activated cells could have been over-represented, although no difference in activation and CD3 levels was found between groups. Naive, central memory and regulatory TCRB repertoires appeared more similar among patients than among healthy donors. Type 1 diabetes patients showed a moderate but significant shortening of TCRB CDR3 length in all four CD4+ subsets. HLA sub-analyses involved small numbers of individuals, so any influence of HLA type on TCRB rearrangement remained unresolved. Patients with type 1 diabetes made fewer insertions and deleted more nucleotides at VDJ recombination sites, implying thymic rearrangement abnormalities. Shorter templates might be favored by PCR, yet because patient and control samples were amplified and corrected together, any such skew would affect both groups equally.

The TCR originated in a man younger than 30 with type 1 diabetes. The specimen was naive CD4+ T cells from blood. In the paper's terms, the cell subset or site label means: true naive CD4+ T cells. The chain was built from TRBV19 and TRBJ1-2; no D segment can be confidently identified. The DNA reads TGTGCCACCCGGGCCCGCATTGGGAGTGGCTACACCTTC. This translates into CATRARIGSGYTF.